The 17 T cell receptor beta chains below were found in one sample sequenced in a study of T cell responses to AZD1222 COVID-19 vaccine. Repertoires were generated with immunoSEQ multiplex PCR, while TCRdb's copy carries only in-frame clones and drops some. The data hold 96,000 or so clones, with roughly 90% observed a single time. The specimen was peripheral blood, collected on day 0 of AZD1222 vaccination. Source of these receptors: an adult in good health.

V and J are TRBV12-3 or TRBV12-4 and TRBJ2-3; D uncertain. CDR3 size: 13 residues. V lost 8 bases to trimming and J lost 2 bases, with 11 bases between them. CDR3 DNA sequence: TGTGCCAGCGACGAACAAGTCACAGATACGCAGTATTTT. The encoded protein is CASDEQVTDTQYF.

This clone was seen once. This chain links TRBV5-1 with TRBJ2-3, with TRBD2 matching over 15 bases. The CDR3 spans 18 residues. The germline V gene encodes CDR1 SGHRS and CDR2 YFSETQ. The trim removed 4 bases at V and 0 bases at J, leaving 6 bases unmatched. This chain's CDR3 is CASSGGLAGGSSTDTQYF. The CDR3, as DNA: TGCGCCAGCAGCGGGGGACTAGCGGGAGGTTCTAGCACAGATACGCAGTATTTT.

This chain links TRBV19 with TRBJ2-1, with 8 bases aligning to TRBD2. CDR3 length equals 15 residues. Germline CDR1 and CDR2: LNHDA and SQIVND (reference sequence). Trimming took 4 bases from V and 5 from J; bases not matched to a gene: 7. The CDR3: CASSTRLAQNNEQFF. CDR3 in DNA: TGTGCCAGTAGTACCCGACTAGCGCAAAACAATGAGCAGTTCTTC.

This sequence joins TRBV28 and TRBJ2-7; 7 nucleotides align to TRBD2. Losses at the gene ends were 4 bases for V and 10 bases for J; bases not matched to a gene: 22. The germline gives CDR1 MDHEN, CDR2 SYDVKM. The CDR3 totals 17 residues. Written as DNA, the CDR3 is TGTGCCAGCAGTTCCTTACTTGACTCCAGCGGGACTTCCGAACAGTACTTC. The encoded protein is CASSSLLDSSGTSEQYF.

The chain links TRBV7-2 to TRBJ1-3; 7 nucleotides align to TRBD1. The CDR3 extends over 18 amino acids. Losses at the gene ends were 5 bases for V and 0 bases for J; bases not matched to a gene: 13. Germline-derived CDR1 and CDR2 are SGHTA and FQGNSA. CDR3 bases: TGTGCCAGCAGCCCAAGGGACAGCGCCCAATTCTCTGGAAACACCATATATTTT. Protein product: CASSPRDSAQFSGNTIYF. Full variable domain (outside the CDR3, taken from reference TRBV7-2 and TRBJ1-3): GAGVSQSPSNKVTEKGKDVELRCDPISGHTALYWYRQSLGQGLEFLIYFQGNSAPDKSGLPSDRFSAERTGGSVSTLTIQRTQQEDSAVYLCASSPRDSAQFSGNTIYFGEGSWLTVV.

This chain connects TRBV7-2 to TRBJ2-2; 9 bases are a match to TRBD2. CDR1 is SGHTA, CDR2 FQGNSA, per germline. This CDR3 contains 16 residues. V shed 5 bases, J shed 7 bases, and the junction held 11 bases outside the gene matches. The CDR3 reads CASSVGSSGSGGELFF. CDR3 DNA sequence: TGTGCCAGCAGCGTTGGTAGTAGCGGGAGTGGCGGGGAGCTGTTTTTT.

The chain joins TRBV6-2 or TRBV6-3 to TRBJ2-7; D is uncertain. V was shortened by 0 bases and J by 7 bases, with 10 bases between the two germline ends. Germline V CDR1 and CDR2: MNHEY, SVGEGT. This CDR3 comprises 13 residues. The CDR3 nucleotides read TGTGCCAGCAGTTACTCTGAGACCTCGGAGCAGTACTTC. Protein sequence: CASSYSETSEQYF.

The chain joins TRBV28 to TRBJ1-4, with 9 bases that match TRBD1. The germline V gene has CDR1 MDHEN and CDR2 SYDVKM. The CDR3 loop spans 15 amino acids. With 6 bases clipped from V and 5 bases from J, the junction kept 7 bases outside the gene matches. The CDR3 DNA reads TGTGCCAGCAGCTCCTTCGGACAGGGGAATGAAAAACTGTTTTTT. Its translation: CASSSFGQGNEKLFF.

This clone was found a few times. This chain uses TRBV5-1 with TRBJ2-7, with 10 bases that match TRBD2. Germline V CDR1 and CDR2: SGHRS, YFSETQ. V trimming: 0 bases; J trimming: 12 bases; junction bases outside the gene matches: 18. This CDR3 is built from 17 residues. The CDR3 nucleotides are TGCGCCAGCAGCTTGGCCGGGGCGACCCTAGCGGGAGTCCTCTTGTACTTC. It yields the protein CASSLAGATLAGVLLYF.

The chain is built from TRBV9 and TRBJ2-7; D not certain. This CDR3 contains 17 residues. CDR1 is SGDLS and CDR2 is YYNGEE in the germline V gene. The ends were cut back, 4 bases at V and 3 bases at J, with 23 bases in the middle. CDR3 loop: CASSPDQRPLGVYEQYF. The DNA of the CDR3 is TGTGCCAGCAGCCCGGACCAACGGCCCCTTGGCGTCTACGAGCAGTACTTC.

J is TRBJ2-5 and V is TRBV7-3; D is unclear. Trimming pared 0 bases from V and 4 bases from J, leaving 6 bases between. Germline CDR1 is SGHTA and CDR2 is FQGTGA. CDR3 length: 13 residues. CDR3 nucleotide sequence: TGTGCCAGCAGCTTAACGGGCCCAGAGACCCAGTACTTC. As protein: CASSLTGPETQYF.

The chain combines TRBV14 with TRBJ1-2; D is unresolved. The CDR3 is 13 residues long. Germline CDR1 is SGHDN and CDR2 is FVKESK. Deletions cut 3 bases from V and 4 bases from J, with 9 bases between. The DNA for the CDR3 is TGTGCCAGCAGCCAGGAGGGCGGCTATGGCTACACCTTC. This encodes CASSQEGGYGYTF.

V is TRBV27 and J is TRBJ2-3; D gene unclear. In germline, CDR1 is MNHEY, CDR2 SMNVEV (reference sequence). Trimming removed 8 bases from V and 6 bases from J, with 6 bases in between. The CDR3 contains 10 residues. This CDR3 is CASVEDTQYF. The CDR3 nucleotides are TGTGCCAGCGTCGAGGATACGCAGTATTTT.

CDR3 coding DNA: TGTGCCAGCAGCCCAAGCGAGCAAGAGACCCAGTACTTC. This translates into CASSPSEQETQYF. The chain couples TRBV7-3 to TRBJ2-5; D unresolved. CDR1 and CDR2 from the germline V gene are SGHTA and FQGTGA. Trimming removed 5 bases from V and 2 bases from J, with 9 bases in between. This CDR3 region has 13 residues.

V is TRBV2 and J is TRBJ1-4, with a tentative D call TRBD1 (6 bases). Trimming left V 4 bases short and J 11 bases short, with 23 bases between. This CDR3 spans 16 amino acids. The germline V gene encodes CDR1 SNHLY and CDR2 FYNNEI. CDR3 loop: CASSADRGRVMGKLFF. In nucleotides, the CDR3 is TGTGCCAGCAGTGCCGACCGGGGGCGGGTGATGGGGAAACTGTTTTTT. The full variable domain, with the rest looked up from reference TRBV2 and TRBJ1-4, is EPEVTQTPSHQVTQMGQEVILRCVPISNHLYFYWYRQILGQKVEFLVSFYNNEISEKSEIFDDQFSVERPDGSNFTLKIRSTKLEDSAMYFCASSADRGRVMGKLFFGSGTQLSVL.

The sample holds one count of this clone. The J gene is TRBJ2-2, the V gene TRBV7-2; D may be TRBD2 (6 bases). Between the trimmed V and J ends, which lost 5 bases and 1 base, there was a span of 14 bases. CDR1 is SGHTA and CDR2 is FQGNSA in the germline V gene. The CDR3 is made up of 16 amino acids. In DNA form, the CDR3 reads TGTGCCAGCAGCCTAACGGGACTTCTGAACACCGGGGAGCTGTTTTTT. Protein: CASSLTGLLNTGELFF.

This chain joins TRBV7-2 and TRBJ1-6; 7 positions agree with TRBD1. The ends lost 5 bases at V and 10 bases at J; junction bases unmatched: 14. Germline loops: CDR1 SGHTA, CDR2 FQGNSA. There are 16 residues in the CDR3. CDR3 in DNA: TGTGCCAGCAGCCTCCTGGGACAGCAACTAGGATCACCCCTCCACTTT. As protein: CASSLLGQQLGSPLHF.